This paragraph reports one T cell receptor beta chain. Its antigen is still unknown. The sample belongs to a study of siplizumab effects on memory and regulatory T cells. Study observations and caveats: With siplizumab, cumulative frequency of CD4+ memory-derived alloreactive sequences dropped significantly.

This table comes from immunoSEQ multiplex PCR, and its TCRdb copy is limited to in-frame clones, with some not included. The profile shows about 98,000 clones, about 94% of them singletons. Trimming took off 4 bases at V and 2 bases at J, with 8 bases between the two ends. CDR3 length: 13 residues. CDR1 SGHAT and CDR2 FQNNGV come from the germline V gene. The receptor was isolated from a human donor in good health. The J gene is TRBJ1-1, the V gene TRBV11-2; the D gene is possibly TRBD1 (5 bases). Sequenced material: CD4+ T cells sorted from blood. The CDR3 DNA sequence: TGTGCCAGCAGCTACGGACACAACACTGAAGCTTTCTTT. It translates to CASSYGHNTEAFF.